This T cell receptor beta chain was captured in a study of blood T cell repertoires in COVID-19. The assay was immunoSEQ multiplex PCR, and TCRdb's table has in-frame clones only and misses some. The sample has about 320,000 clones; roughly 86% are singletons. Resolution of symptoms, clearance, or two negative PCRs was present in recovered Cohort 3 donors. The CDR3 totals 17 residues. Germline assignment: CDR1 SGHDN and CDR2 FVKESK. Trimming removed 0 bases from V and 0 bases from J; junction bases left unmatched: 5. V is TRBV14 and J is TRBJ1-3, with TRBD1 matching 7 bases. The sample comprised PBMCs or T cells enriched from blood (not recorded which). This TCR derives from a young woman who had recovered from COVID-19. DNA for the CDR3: TGTGCCAGCAGCCAAGAAGGGACAGAGTACTCTGGAAACACCATATATTTT. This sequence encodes CASSQEGTEYSGNTIYF.